This T cell receptor (beta chain) was recorded in a study of T-cell reconstitution after alpha-beta-depleted transplantation in children. TCRbeta library preparation incorporated unique molecular identifiers. Each CDR3 protein gets one entry after TCRdb re-called the PCR reads with MiXCR. This sample has some 350,000 distinct CDR3 sequences, with around 15% found just once. This CDR3 spans 14 amino acids. Germline CDR1 SQVTM, CDR2 ANQGSEA. The V end was cut by 4 bases, the J end by 2 bases, with 15 bases between. Study-level points and caveats: Where alpha-beta T cells came from about two months after transplant was reportedly several hundred expanded graft clones. T-cell numbers and diversity, one year after transplant, stemmed largely from T cells that were newly produced.

This clonotype showed up many times. No antigen is known for it. This sequence was found in a male patient aged 2 to 10 who had a stem cell transplant for acute lymphoblastic leukemia, so the T cells may come from the graft donor. The V and J genes are TRBV29-1 and TRBJ2-7; perhaps D is TRBD1 or TRBD2 (6 bases each). The sample in question was PBMCs, mostly from graft donor cells, obtained 360 days after TCRalphabeta/CD19-depleted stem cell transplant. CDR3 sequence (DNA): TGCAGCGTTGCAGGGGTGGGAGGAACCTACGAGCAGTACTTC. It yields the protein CSVAGVGGTYEQYF.